The clone carrying this T cell receptor (beta chain) appeared once. Its specificity is not known. Only in-frame clones appear in the TCRdb table, and some are missing; sequencing was by immunoSEQ multiplex PCR. The profile shows about 70,000 clones, around 80% of them singletons. The data derive from a study of OX40 agonist ivuxolimab in advanced cancers. About the research overall: Patients received ivuxolimab, an agonistic anti-OX40 (CD134) antibody.

Study findings and constraints: Among T cells, CD8+ cells averaged more expanded clones than CD4+ cells.

V lost 6 bases and J lost 5, with 13 bases in between. This CDR3 region has 13 residues. Per germline, CDR1 SNHLY and CDR2 FYNNEI. The TCR originated in an adult with an advanced solid tumor such as melanoma, head and neck, liver or kidney cancer. Source: CD4+ or CD8+ T cells sorted from blood, taken in a trial of the OX40 agonist ivuxolimab. V is TRBV2 and J is TRBJ1-1; D not certain. The CDR3 DNA sequence: TGTGCCAGCAGGCCCTCCAGAGGGACTGAAGCTTTCTTT. Its protein product is CASRPSRGTEAFF.